These T cell receptor beta chains were read from a single sample in a study of CD8 T cells in ankylosing spondylitis. One entry per CDR3 protein results from TCRdb running MiXCR on the 5' RACE reads. Here the sample spans about 120,000 distinct CDR3 sequences, roughly an eighth being singletons. The material sequenced was blood, either unsorted or a sorted T cell fraction (not recorded which). All receptors come from a female donor with ankylosing spondylitis or in good health (not recorded which). The CDR3 runs from the conserved cysteine through the conserved F or W. The order of the fields is J gene, D gene, V gene, clone size, CDR3 DNA, CDR3 protein. A D gene is named only where the DNA matches it firmly. For some rows the clone size is stated as once, few or many, or as a class when expanded; others skip it.

j_gene: TRBJ2-3
d_gene: TRBD2
v_gene: TRBV9
abundance: -
CDR3nt: TGTGCCAGCAGCACAATAGCGGGATTATCCACAGATACGCAGTATTTT
CDR3aa: CASSTIAGLSTDTQYF

j_gene: TRBJ2-2
d_gene: -
v_gene: TRBV7-9
abundance: few
CDR3nt: TGTGCCAGCAGCCCCGTCGCTGTTGGCGGGGAGCTGTTTTTT
CDR3aa: CASSPVAVGGELFF

j_gene: TRBJ2-7
d_gene: TRBD1
v_gene: TRBV15
abundance: many
CDR3nt: TGTGCCACCAGCAGGGGAGACAGGGGGCGCGCCTACGAGCAGTACTTC
CDR3aa: CATSRGDRGRAYEQYF

j_gene: TRBJ1-4
d_gene: -
v_gene: TRBV30
abundance: -
CDR3nt: TGTGCCTGGAGTGCGGGATTGACTACAACTAATGAAAAACTGTTTTTT
CDR3aa: CAWSAGLTTTNEKLFF

j_gene: TRBJ1-1
d_gene: -
v_gene: TRBV12-3/TRBV12-4
abundance: once
CDR3nt: TGTGCCAGCAGTCAACGGGCAGGGTCTCTTACAAACACTGAAGCTTTCTTT
CDR3aa: CASSQRAGSLTNTEAFF

j_gene: TRBJ1-2
d_gene: TRBD1
v_gene: TRBV19
abundance: many
CDR3nt: TGTGCCACCTGGGACAGGGCCTCTAGAGGCTACACCTTC
CDR3aa: CATWDRASRGYTF

j_gene: TRBJ2-7
d_gene: TRBD2
v_gene: TRBV5-1
abundance: few
CDR3nt: TGCGCCAGCAGCCAGATGCCGGGACTAGCGGGAAATCTTTACGAGCAATACTTC
CDR3aa: CASSQMPGLAGNLYEQYF

j_gene: TRBJ2-6
d_gene: -
v_gene: TRBV5-1
abundance: few
CDR3nt: TGCGCCAGCAGCTTGGGAGGGGACTTCTCTGGGGCCAACGTCCTGACTTTC
CDR3aa: CASSLGGDFSGANVLTF

j_gene: TRBJ2-7
d_gene: -
v_gene: TRBV12-3/TRBV12-4
abundance: -
CDR3nt: TGTGCCAGCAGAAACAGGCCTTCCGACGAGCAGTACTTC
CDR3aa: CASRNRPSDEQYF

j_gene: TRBJ2-1
d_gene: TRBD1
v_gene: TRBV5-1
abundance: many
CDR3nt: TGCGCCAGCAGCTCACAGGGACAGGGGGCTGGCAATGAGCAGTTCTTC
CDR3aa: CASSSQGQGAGNEQFF

j_gene: TRBJ2-7
d_gene: -
v_gene: TRBV15
abundance: many
CDR3nt: TGTGCCACCAGCAGAGTACTGAGTTCCTACGAGCAGTACTTC
CDR3aa: CATSRVLSSYEQYF